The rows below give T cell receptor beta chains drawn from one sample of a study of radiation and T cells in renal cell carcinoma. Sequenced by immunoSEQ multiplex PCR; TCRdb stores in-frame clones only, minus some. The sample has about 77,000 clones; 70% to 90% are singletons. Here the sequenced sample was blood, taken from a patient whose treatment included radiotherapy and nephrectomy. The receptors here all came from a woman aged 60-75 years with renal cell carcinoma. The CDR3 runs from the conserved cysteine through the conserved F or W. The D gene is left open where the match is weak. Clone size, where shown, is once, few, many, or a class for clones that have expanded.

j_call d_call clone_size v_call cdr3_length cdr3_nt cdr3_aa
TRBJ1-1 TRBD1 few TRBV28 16 TGTGCCAGCAGTTTTAATGGCAGGGGGCGAAACACTGAAGCTTTCTTT CASSFNGRGRNTEAFF
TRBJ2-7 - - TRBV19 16 TGTGCCAGTAGTATAGATCCGAGACACCGATTCTACGAGCAGTACTTC CASSIDPRHRFYEQYF
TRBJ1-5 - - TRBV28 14 TGTGCCGCAAGGGCCACGGGCCGCAATCAGCCCCAGCATTTT CAARATGRNQPQHF
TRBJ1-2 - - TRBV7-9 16 TGTGCCAGCAGCTTAGTATTGGGGCCCGCTAACTATGGCTACACCTTC CASSLVLGPANYGYTF
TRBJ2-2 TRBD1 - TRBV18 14 TGTGCCAGCTCACCACGACAGGGGTCCGGGGAGCTGTTTTTT CASSPRQGSGELFF
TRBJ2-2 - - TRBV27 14 TGTGCCAGCAGTTGGGGTCGGGGCACCGGGGAGCTGTTTTTT CASSWGRGTGELFF
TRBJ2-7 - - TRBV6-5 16 TGTGCCAGCAGTTACTCAAGTAGACTACTAACCTACGAGCAGTACTTC CASSYSSRLLTYEQYF
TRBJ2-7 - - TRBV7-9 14 TGTGCCAGCAGCCGTAATAGCGGTTACTACGAGCAGTACTTC CASSRNSGYYEQYF
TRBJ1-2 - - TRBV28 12 TGTGCCAGCAATTTGGCAGGCCGAGGCTACACCTTC CASNLAGRGYTF
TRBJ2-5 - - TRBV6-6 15 TGTGCCAGCTGGGACCAGGGGATGTACCAAGAGACCCAGTACTTC CASWDQGMYQETQYF
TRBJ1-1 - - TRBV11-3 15 TGTGCCAGCGGCACGAGACTGGGAAGGCACACTGAAGCTTTCTTT CASGTRLGRHTEAFF
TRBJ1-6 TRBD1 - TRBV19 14 TGTGCCGTGGGGGACAGGGGCTATAATTCACCCCTCCACTTT CAVGDRGYNSPLHF
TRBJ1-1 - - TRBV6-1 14 TGTGCCAGCAGTGTAAGTCAGAGGAACACTGAAGCTTTCTTT CASSVSQRNTEAFF
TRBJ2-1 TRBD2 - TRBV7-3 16 TGTGCCAGCAGACCACCTAACGGGGGGGGCGAGAATGAGCAGTTCTTC CASRPPNGGGENEQFF
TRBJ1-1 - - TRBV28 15 TGTGCCAGCAGGGGCTATTTCGGGGGGCCCTATGAAGCTTTCTTT CASRGYFGGPYEAFF
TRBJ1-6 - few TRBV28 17 TGTGCCAGCAGTTTAGGGGCAGGGGAGATATTTAATTCACCCCTCCACTTT CASSLGAGEIFNSPLHF
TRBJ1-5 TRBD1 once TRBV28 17 TGTGCCAGCAATCCGATGACAGGGGCTACGAGCAATCAGCCCCAGCATTTT CASNPMTGATSNQPQHF
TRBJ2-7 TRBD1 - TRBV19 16 TGTGCCAGTAGTATTCTCCCGGGACAGGCCTTTTACGAGCAGTACTTC CASSILPGQAFYEQYF
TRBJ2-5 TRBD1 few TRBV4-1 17 TGCGCCAGCAGCCAAACGACCCTTCGGGACAGGAAAGAGACCCAGTACTTC CASSQTTLRDRKETQYF
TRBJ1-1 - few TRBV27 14 TGTGCCAGCAGTTTTTCCCCTGAGGGCACTGAAGCTTTCTTT CASSFSPEGTEAFF
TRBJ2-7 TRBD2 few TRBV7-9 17 TGTGCCAGCAGCTTCTATTCTAGCGGTGCGAGCTCCTACGAGCAGTACTTC CASSFYSSGASSYEQYF
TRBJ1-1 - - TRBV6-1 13 TGTGCCAGCAGTGAAGTCAGGGTAACTGAAGCTTTCTTT CASSEVRVTEAFF
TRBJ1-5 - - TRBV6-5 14 TGTGCCAGCAGTTATGGACAGCGCAATCAGCCCCAGCATTTT CASSYGQRNQPQHF
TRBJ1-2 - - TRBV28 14 TGTGCCAGCAGTTTAGTCGGGGGCAGGGAAGGCTACACCTTC CASSLVGGREGYTF
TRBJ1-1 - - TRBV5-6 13 TGTGCCAGCAGCAGTACAGGGAACACTGAAGCTTTCTTT CASSSTGNTEAFF
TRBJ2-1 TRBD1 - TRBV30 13 TGTGCCTCGGACAGGGGAAACCCCAATGAGCAGTTCTTC CASDRGNPNEQFF
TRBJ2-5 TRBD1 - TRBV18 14 TGTGCCAGCTCGAGGGGGCAGGAATTAGAGACCCAGTACTTC CASSRGQELETQYF
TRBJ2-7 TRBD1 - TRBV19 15 TGTGCCAGTAGTATAGGCGGGACAGGCTCCTACGAGCAGTACTTC CASSIGGTGSYEQYF
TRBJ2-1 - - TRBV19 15 TGTGCCAGTAGTATAGATTGGGGAACCTACAATGAGCAGTTCTTC CASSIDWGTYNEQFF
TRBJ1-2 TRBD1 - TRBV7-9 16 TGTGCCAGCAGCGATACCGGGACAGGGGAGGTCTATGGCTACACCTTC CASSDTGTGEVYGYTF
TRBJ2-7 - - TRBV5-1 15 TGCGCCAGCAGCTTTTCCTCCGGGACAATTTTTGGGCAGTACTTC CASSFSSGTIFGQYF
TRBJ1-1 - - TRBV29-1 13 TGCAGCGGGGAGATCATCGGCAACACTGAAGCTTTCTTT CSGEIIGNTEAFF
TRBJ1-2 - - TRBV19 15 TGTGCCAGTAGCTACACCAGGGATTCCTTGAAAGGCTACACCTTC CASSYTRDSLKGYTF
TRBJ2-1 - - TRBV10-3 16 TGTGCCATCAGTCCGGTTGGAGCGGGCTCCTACAATGAGCAGTTCTTC CAISPVGAGSYNEQFF
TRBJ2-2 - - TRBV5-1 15 TGCGCCAGCAGCTTGGACGGGAGAAGCACCGGGGAGCTGTTTTTT CASSLDGRSTGELFF
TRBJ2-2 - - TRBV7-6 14 TGTGCCAGCAGCTTAGGCGGGATTACCGGGGAGCTGTTTTTT CASSLGGITGELFF
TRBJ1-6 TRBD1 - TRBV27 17 TGTGCCAGCAGTTCCCTCCAGGGGGCTAACTATAATTCACCCCTCCACTTT CASSSLQGANYNSPLHF
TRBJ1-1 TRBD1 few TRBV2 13 TGTGCCAGCAGTGCGGACAGGGAGGTTGAAGCTTTCTTT CASSADREVEAFF
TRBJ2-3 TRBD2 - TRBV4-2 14 TGTGCCAGCAGCCAAGAGGCTAGCGGGCCTACGCAGTATTTT CASSQEASGPTQYF
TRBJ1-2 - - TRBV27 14 TGTGCCAGCAGTTTCCAGGGACGTATCAATGGCTACACCTTC CASSFQGRINGYTF
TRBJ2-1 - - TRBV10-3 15 TGTGCCATCAGTGTGCCAGGGGACACCTACAATGAGCAGTTCTTC CAISVPGDTYNEQFF
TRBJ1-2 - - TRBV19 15 TGTGCCAGTTCCGCTCAGACAGGCTTTTTAAATGGCTACACCTTC CASSAQTGFLNGYTF
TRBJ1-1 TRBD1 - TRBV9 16 TGTGCCAGCAGCGAACGAACAGGGGGCGCTGACACTGAAGCTTTCTTT CASSERTGGADTEAFF
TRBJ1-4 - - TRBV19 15 TGTGCCAGTAGTATTTCCGCCCTCTGGGGTGAAAAACTGTTTTTT CASSISALWGEKLFF
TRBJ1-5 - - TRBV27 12 TGTGCCAGCAGCTATAGCAATCAGCCCCAGCATTTT CASSYSNQPQHF
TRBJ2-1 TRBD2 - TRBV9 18 TGTGCCAGCAGCGTAGGTGCGGGAGGGGTCTACTCCTACAATGAGCAGTTCTTC CASSVGAGGVYSYNEQFF
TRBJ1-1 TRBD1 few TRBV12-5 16 TGTGCTAGTGGTGAGGGACAGGGTGGTGGAAACACTGAAGCTTTCTTT CASGEGQGGGNTEAFF